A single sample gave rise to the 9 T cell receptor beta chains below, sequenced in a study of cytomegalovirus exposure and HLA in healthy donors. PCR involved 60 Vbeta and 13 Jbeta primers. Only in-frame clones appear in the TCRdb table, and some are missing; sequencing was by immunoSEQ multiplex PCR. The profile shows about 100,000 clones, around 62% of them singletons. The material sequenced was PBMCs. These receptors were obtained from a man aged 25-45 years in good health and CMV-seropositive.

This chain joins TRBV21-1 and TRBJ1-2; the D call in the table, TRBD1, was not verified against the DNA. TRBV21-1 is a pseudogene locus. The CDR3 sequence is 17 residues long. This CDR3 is CASSKRGRDREVDGYTF. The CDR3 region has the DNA TGTGCCAGCAGCAAAAGGGGCAGGGACAGGGAGGTGGATGGCTACACCTTC.

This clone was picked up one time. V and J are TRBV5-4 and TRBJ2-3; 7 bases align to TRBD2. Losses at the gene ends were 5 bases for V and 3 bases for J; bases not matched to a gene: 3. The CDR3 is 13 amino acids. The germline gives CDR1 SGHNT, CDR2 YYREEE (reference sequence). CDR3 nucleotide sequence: TGTGCCAGCAGGGGGGGGGTTACAGATACGCAGTATTTT. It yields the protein CASRGGVTDTQYF.

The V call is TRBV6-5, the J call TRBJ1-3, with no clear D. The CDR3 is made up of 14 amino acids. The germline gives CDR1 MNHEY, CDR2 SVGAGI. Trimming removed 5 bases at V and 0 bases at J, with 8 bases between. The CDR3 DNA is TGTGCCAGCAGTCGCCTTAGCTCTGGAAACACCATATATTTT. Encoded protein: CASSRLSSGNTIYF.

CDR3 sequence: CASSLSWAFGAFF. DNA of the CDR3: TGTGCCAGCAGTTTATCGTGGGCTTTTGGGGCTTTCTTT. The chain employs TRBV27 and TRBJ1-1; no clear D gene. V was shortened by 0 bases and J by 11 bases, with 13 bases between the two germline ends. The CDR3 sequence is 13 residues long. Germline assignment: CDR1 MNHEY and CDR2 SMNVEV (reference sequence).

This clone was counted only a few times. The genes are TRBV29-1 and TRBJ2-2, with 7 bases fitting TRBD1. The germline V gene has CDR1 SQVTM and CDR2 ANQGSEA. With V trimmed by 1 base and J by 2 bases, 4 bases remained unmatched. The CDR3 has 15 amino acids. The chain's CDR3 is CSVEVTGANTGELFF. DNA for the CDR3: TGCAGCGTTGAAGTAACAGGGGCTAACACCGGGGAGCTGTTTTTT.

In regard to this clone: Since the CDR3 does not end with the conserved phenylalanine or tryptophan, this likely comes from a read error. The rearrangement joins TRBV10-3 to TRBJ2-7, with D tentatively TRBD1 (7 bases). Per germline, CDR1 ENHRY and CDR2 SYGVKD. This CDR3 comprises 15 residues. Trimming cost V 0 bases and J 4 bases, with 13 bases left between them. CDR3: CAISESRDRNYEQYS. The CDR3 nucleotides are TGTGCCATCAGTGAGTCGCGGGACAGAAATTACGAGCAGTACTCC.

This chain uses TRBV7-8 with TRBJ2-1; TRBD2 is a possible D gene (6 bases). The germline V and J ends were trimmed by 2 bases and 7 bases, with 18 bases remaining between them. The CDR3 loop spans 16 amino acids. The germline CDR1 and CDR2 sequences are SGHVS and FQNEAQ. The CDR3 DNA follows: TGTGCCAGCAGCTTAAAGGTAGCGGATGGGGGGAATGAGCAGTTCTTC. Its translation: CASSLKVADGGNEQFF.

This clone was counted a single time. CDR3 sequence reads: CASSWSGSHEQYF. CDR3 nucleotides: TGTGCCAGCAGCTGGTCAGGGTCCCACGAGCAGTACTTC. The V and J genes are TRBV5-6 and TRBJ2-7; a possible D gene is TRBD1 (5 bases). V lost 3 bases, J lost 5 bases, and 12 bases lay in between. CDR1 and CDR2 from the germline V gene are SGHDT and YYEEEE. The CDR3 sequence is 13 residues long.

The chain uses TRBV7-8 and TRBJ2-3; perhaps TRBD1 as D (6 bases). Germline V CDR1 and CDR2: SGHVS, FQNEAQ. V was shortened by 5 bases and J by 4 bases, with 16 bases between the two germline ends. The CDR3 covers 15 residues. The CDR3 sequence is CASSLQGSLADTQYF. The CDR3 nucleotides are TGTGCCAGCAGCCTACAGGGTTCTTTAGCAGATACGCAGTATTTT.